What follows are 25 T cell receptor beta chains derived from one specimen sequenced in a study of post-analysis software for immune sequencing data. Study-wide results and caveats: Elevated frequency relative to controls characterized 4 or 5 TRBV segments in patients, TRBV5-6, TRBV5-1 and TRBV20-1 among them.

Every TCR beta cDNA library bore unique molecular identifiers. TCRdb re-derived calls from the PCR reads in MiXCR, one entry per CDR3 protein. The sample yields around 770,000 distinct CDR3 sequences, around 46% seen once. These receptors have no identified antigens. The specimen sequenced was blood. The receptors here all came from a girl aged 10-17 years with multiple sclerosis.

This clonotype has a handful of counts. The gene calls are TRBV20-1 and TRBJ2-7; TRBD1 aligns across 8 bases. CDR3 length: 13 amino acids. CDR1 is DFQATT, CDR2 SNEGSKA, per germline (reference sequence). The ends lost 6 bases at V and 0 bases at J; junction bases unmatched: 4. The CDR3 sequence: CSANGQGSYEQYF. The CDR3 bases are TGCAGTGCAAACGGACAGGGCTCCTACGAGCAGTACTTC.

V usage is TRBV20-1 and J usage is TRBJ2-3, with 11 bases aligning to TRBD1. This CDR3 comprises 15 residues. With 2 bases clipped from V and 1 base from J, the junction kept 2 bases outside the gene matches. Germline CDR1 is DFQATT and CDR2 is SNEGSKA (reference sequence). The CDR3 region is CSARLDRGRTDTQYF. As DNA, the CDR3 is TGCAGTGCTAGATTGGACAGGGGGCGCACAGATACGCAGTATTTT.

This clonotype was detected only a few times. V gene TRBV6-5 combines with J gene TRBJ2-1; 9 bases are shared with TRBD2. The germline gives CDR1 MNHEY, CDR2 SVGAGI. This CDR3 has 18 residues. V shed 1 base, J shed 1 base, and the junction held 8 bases outside the gene matches. The CDR3 DNA reads TGTGCCAGCAGTTACTGCGGGAGGGAATTCGGGTCCTACAATGAGCAGTTCTTC. Its protein is CASSYCGREFGSYNEQFF.

In its sample, this clonotype was seen a few times. The CDR3 protein is CASSLGFGGIDTQYF. Written as DNA, the CDR3 is TGTGCCAGCAGCTTAGGTTTCGGCGGGATAGATACGCAGTATTTT. This rearrangement joins TRBV7-6 to TRBJ2-3, with a possible D match to TRBD2 (6 bases). V lost 1 base to trimming and J lost 5 bases, with 13 bases between them. The CDR3 contains 15 residues. Germline V gene lookup returns CDR1 SGHVS and CDR2 FNYEAQ.

This chain links TRBV6-2 or TRBV6-3 with TRBJ2-7; the D gene is possibly TRBD2 (6 bases). The CDR3 extends over 16 amino acids. The V end lost 2 bases, the J end lost 7 bases, and 21 bases lay between the germline ends. Germline CDR1 and CDR2: MNHEY and SVGEGT. The CDR3 nucleotides are TGTGCCAGCAGTTACCCGAATCGGGACTTCCGCCTGGAGCAGTACTTC. The encoded protein is CASSYPNRDFRLEQYF.

The V call is TRBV4-3, the J call TRBJ2-1, with 10 bases identical to TRBD2. The ends lost 1 base at V and 8 bases at J; junction bases unmatched: 8. Per the germline V gene, CDR1 is LGHNA and CDR2 is YSLEER. The CDR3 is 16 amino acids. Here the CDR3 DNA reads TGCGCCAGCAGCCAAGTTCCGAGCGGGAGGGCGGATGAGCAGTTCTTC. Its protein is CASSQVPSGRADEQFF.

V gene TRBV7-2 combines with J gene TRBJ1-2, with 10 bases fitting TRBD1. The CDR3 loop spans 14 amino acids. Germline trimming cut 1 base from V and 10 bases from J; bases unmatched to any gene: 6. From germline, CDR1 is SGHTA and CDR2 FQGNSA. CDR3 DNA sequence: TGTGCCAGCAGCTTAGTCGGGACAGGGGATGACTACACCTTC. Translating gives CASSLVGTGDDYTF.

Of note for this clonotype: The conserved phenylalanine or tryptophan is not found at the CDR3 terminus, so this likely reflects a read error. This sequence joins TRBV7-9 and TRBJ2-5, with 9 bases matching TRBD2. This CDR3 has 15 amino acids. Germline CDR1 reads SEHNR; CDR2 reads FQNEAQ (reference sequence). The V and J ends lost 1 base and 2 bases, in that order; junction bases with no gene match: 2. CDR3 amino acids: CASSLGLAEQETQYC. In nucleotides, the CDR3 is TGTGCCAGCAGCTTAGGACTAGCGGAACAAGAGACCCAGTACTGC.

In this sample, this clonotype turned up a few times. V gene TRBV6-6 combines with J gene TRBJ2-5; tentative D call: TRBD2 (6 bases). Trimming stripped 7 bases from V and 1 base from J, with 16 bases between. Per the germline V gene, CDR1 is MNHNY and CDR2 is SVGAGI (reference sequence). The CDR3 spans 15 residues. CDR3 protein: CASTWGRRGQETQYF. The CDR3 nucleotides are TGTGCCAGCACTTGGGGGAGGAGAGGCCAAGAGACCCAGTACTTC.

This chain uses TRBV6-5 with TRBJ1-2; D not resolved. Trimming took 4 bases from V and 0 from J, leaving 15 bases between them. This CDR3 has 16 amino acids. Germline V CDR1 and CDR2: MNHEY, SVGAGI. DNA for the CDR3: TGTGCCAGCAGTTTCAACCCGACCGAAGCTAACTATGGCTACACCTTC. The encoded protein is CASSFNPTEANYGYTF.

The chain is built from TRBV29-1 and TRBJ2-3; 9 bases fit TRBD1. Germline-derived CDR1 and CDR2 are SQVTM and ANQGSEA. The CDR3 consists of 15 residues. Trimming cost V 0 bases and J 6 bases; bases outside gene matches: 7. DNA of the CDR3: TGCAGCGTTGAAGAACCGGGACAGGGCGTCGATACGCAGTATTTT. This gives the protein CSVEEPGQGVDTQYF.

The chain recombines TRBV6-6 with TRBJ1-6, with D perhaps TRBD1 (6 bases). Germline loops: CDR1 MNHNY, CDR2 SVGAGI (reference sequence). The CDR3 consists of 13 residues. The ends were cut back, 7 bases at V and 7 bases at J, with 11 bases in the middle. CDR3 in amino acids: CASKGGLNSPLHF. The CDR3, as DNA: TGTGCCAGCAAGGGGGGCTTAAATTCACCCCTCCACTTT.

The chain couples TRBV29-1 to TRBJ2-3; maybe TRBD2 (6 bases). Germline values: CDR1 SQVTM, CDR2 ANQGSEA. This CDR3 has 14 amino acids. Trimming shortened V by 2 bases and J by 10 bases, and 19 bases separated the two germline ends. Here the CDR3 reads CSVEPPSGLEAQYF. CDR3 coding DNA: TGCAGCGTTGAACCGCCCAGCGGGTTAGAAGCGCAGTATTTT.

This clonotype was recorded a few times. This chain joins TRBV2 and TRBJ2-1; 9 bases match TRBD1. The CDR3 loop spans 16 amino acids. From germline, CDR1 is SNHLY and CDR2 FYNNEI. Trimming at V came to 5 bases and at J to 5 bases, leaving 10 bases not matched to a gene. CDR3: CASSTHGTGKNNEQFF. The CDR3 DNA reads TGTGCCAGCAGTACACACGGGACAGGGAAAAACAATGAGCAGTTCTTC. Filled out from reference TRBV2 and TRBJ2-1, the complete variable domain reads EPEVTQTPSHQVTQMGQEVILRCVPISNHLYFYWYRQILGQKVEFLVSFYNNEISEKSEIFDDQFSVERPDGSNFTLKIRSTKLEDSAMYFCASSTHGTGKNNEQFFGPGTRLTVL.

This chain uses TRBV30 with TRBJ2-1, with 10 bases aligning to TRBD2. The CDR3 loop spans 14 amino acids. Germline loops: CDR1 GTSNPN, CDR2 SVGIG (reference sequence). Trimming cost V 3 bases and J 5 bases; bases outside gene matches: 4. The CDR3 reads CAWSRTSGHNEQFF. For the CDR3, the DNA is TGTGCCTGGAGCCGGACTAGCGGACACAATGAGCAGTTCTTC.

This clonotype has just a few counts. The chain is built from TRBV20-1 and TRBJ2-3, with no clear D. The CDR3 extends over 14 amino acids. Trimming cost V 4 bases and J 0 bases, with 11 bases left between them. Per the germline V gene, CDR1 is DFQATT and CDR2 is SNEGSKA (reference sequence). As DNA, the CDR3 is TGCAGTGCTACCCCAATGGGGAGCACAGATACGCAGTATTTT. Amino acids: CSATPMGSTDTQYF.

This clonotype was detected many times. V gene TRBV4-2 combines with J gene TRBJ2-1, with D possibly being TRBD1 or TRBD2 (5 bases each). Germline V gene data show CDR1 as LGHNA and CDR2 as YNFKEQ. The germline V and J ends were trimmed by 3 bases and 8 bases, with 5 bases remaining between them. This CDR3 region has 11 residues. The CDR3 sequence: CASSQGDEQFF. The CDR3 nucleotides read TGTGCCAGCAGCCAGGGGGATGAGCAGTTCTTC.

Points on this clonotype: Just one base apart from a much larger clone, this may be a read error. Without the conserved terminal phenylalanine or tryptophan, this CDR3 likely stems from a read error. The rearrangement joins TRBV29-1 to TRBJ1-4; 9 bases are shared with TRBD1. This CDR3 contains 13 residues. Trimming at V came to 5 bases and at J to 4 bases, leaving 2 bases not matched to a gene. Germline V gene data show CDR1 as SQVTM and CDR2 as ANQGSEA. CDR3 sequence (DNA): TGCAGCGTTAGGGGACAGGGTAATGAAAAACTGTTTTGT. Translation gives CSVRGQGNEKLFC.

The chain combines TRBV20-1 with TRBJ1-2; no firm D call. The length of the CDR3 is 12 residues. The germline V gene has CDR1 DFQATT and CDR2 SNEGSKA (reference sequence). V was trimmed by 8 bases and J by 2 bases, leaving 12 bases between them. For the CDR3, the DNA is TGCAGTTCCAGAGCCCCCAACTATGGCTACACCTTC. Translated, it gives CSSRAPNYGYTF.

This clonotype was counted a few times. The genes are TRBV6-6 and TRBJ2-7; D remains ambiguous. The closer fit of TRBJ2-5 to the DNA end suggests the J call may be wrong. Germline assignment: CDR1 MNHNY and CDR2 SVGAGI (reference sequence). This CDR3 spans 10 amino acids. CDR3 protein: CASGEWTQYF. The CDR3 bases are TGTGCCAGCGGCGAGTGGACCCAGTACTTC.

The V call is TRBV7-9, the J call TRBJ2-7; D possibly corresponds to TRBD2 (7 bases). Germline V gives CDR1 SEHNR, CDR2 FQNEAQ (reference sequence). The CDR3 has 15 residues. V lost 5 bases and J lost 1, with 15 bases in between. The CDR3 sequence is CASSQGGGRSYEQYF. The CDR3 nucleotides read TGTGCCAGCAGCCAGGGCGGGGGCCGATCCTACGAGCAGTACTTC.

V gene TRBV6-5 combines with J gene TRBJ1-1; TRBD1 matches at 8 bases. The CDR3 totals 18 residues. The germline V gene has CDR1 MNHEY and CDR2 SVGAGI. Losses at the gene ends were 0 bases for V and 4 bases for J; bases not matched to a gene: 13. CDR3 sequence: CASSYSEAGGLWGTEAFF. The CDR3 DNA is TGTGCCAGCAGTTACTCGGAGGCAGGGGGCCTGTGGGGCACTGAAGCTTTCTTT.

This clonotype was picked up many times. The CDR3 DNA reads as TGCGCCAGCAGCCAAGATCACTTTTCATGGGAGGGAAGCTCCTACAATGAGCAGTTCTTC. Translating it yields CASSQDHFSWEGSSYNEQFF. The chain carries TRBV4-3 and TRBJ2-1; the match to TRBD2 covers 7 bases. V was clipped by 0 bases and J by 0 bases; unmatched bases: 14. CDR1 and CDR2 from the germline V gene are LGHNA and YSLEER. The CDR3 runs to 20 residues.

The rearrangement links TRBV24-1 to TRBJ2-1; 7 bases match TRBD2. Per germline, CDR1 KGHDR and CDR2 SFDVKD. V shed 3 bases, J shed 3 bases, and the junction held 7 bases outside the gene matches. The CDR3 totals 16 residues. The CDR3 DNA is TGTGCCACCAGTGATCTCCGGGACTACCTCTACAATGAGCAGTTCTTC. Translating it yields CATSDLRDYLYNEQFF.

This clonotype was counted between two and nine times. The chain employs TRBV7-2 and TRBJ2-1; D is perhaps TRBD2 (6 bases). The CDR3 runs to 16 residues. Trimming took off 5 bases at V and 1 base at J, with 15 bases between the two ends. Germline CDR1 reads SGHTA; CDR2 reads FQGNSA. CDR3 region: CASSQGLAPSYNEQFF. The CDR3 nucleotides are TGTGCCAGCAGCCAAGGTCTAGCGCCTTCCTACAATGAGCAGTTCTTC.